The rows below give T cell receptor beta chains drawn from one sample of a study of early T cells in non-severe SARS-CoV-2 infection. MiXCR was run by TCRdb on the 5' RACE reads, yielding one entry per CDR3 protein. Found here are about 60,000 distinct CDR3 sequences, approximately 13% of them singletons; the top ten hold 4% to 4.5%. Material for sequencing was whole blood. The receptor source for this set is an adult who was a healthcare worker with PCR-confirmed SARS-CoV-2 infection or an uninfected control (not recorded which). Both conserved end residues are part of each CDR3. Fields, in order: V gene, J gene, D gene, clone size, CDR3 protein, CDR3 DNA. D genes are given only for firm matches. Expanded clones get a size class; other rows say once, few or many, or leave the size out.

TRBV7-2,TRBJ2-2,NA,few,CASSLVGSDYGELFF,TGTGCCAGCAGCTTAGTAGGCAGCGACTACGGGGAGCTGTTTTTT
TRBV23-1,TRBJ2-3,TRBD2,NA,CASTRLAGGPDTQYF,TGCGCCAGCACCAGACTAGCGGGGGGCCCAGATACGCAGTATTTT
TRBV7-2,TRBJ2-2,NA,NA,CASSYYTGELFF,TGTGCCAGCAGCTACTACACCGGGGAGCTGTTTTTT
TRBV7-8,TRBJ2-7,TRBD1,few,CASTGTGLVYEQYF,TGTGCCAGCACCGGGACAGGGCTCGTCTACGAGCAGTACTTC
TRBV5-5,TRBJ2-1,TRBD1,few,CASSPPGTVDNEQFF,TGTGCCAGCAGCCCGCCCGGGACAGTTGACAATGAGCAGTTCTTC
TRBV20-1,TRBJ2-7,TRBD1,many,CSARQGAYEQYF,TGCAGTGCTAGACAGGGGGCGTACGAGCAGTACTTC
TRBV7-2,TRBJ2-2,NA,few,CASSTQKTGVELFF,TGTGCCAGCAGCACACAGAAAACCGGGGTGGAGCTGTTTTTT
TRBV21-1,TRBJ2-4,NA,many,CASSKRLTFEVEYF,TGTGCCAGCAGCAAAAGACTTACCTTCGAGGTTGAATACTTC
TRBV5-1,TRBJ2-5,NA,many,CASSWTQETQYF,TGCGCCAGCAGCTGGACACAAGAGACCCAGTACTTC
TRBV11-3,TRBJ2-1,TRBD2,NA,CASSWTSGNEQFF,TGTGCCAGCAGTTGGACTAGCGGCAATGAGCAGTTCTTC
TRBV10-3,TRBJ2-7,NA,many,CAIREVSSYEQYF,TGTGCCATCAGGGAAGTCAGCTCCTACGAGCAGTACTTC
TRBV6-1,TRBJ1-2,TRBD1,many,CASSSSGTGSGYTF,TGTGCCAGCAGTTCTTCCGGGACAGGGAGCGGCTACACCTTC
TRBV11-2,TRBJ2-5,NA,many,CASSLGQAQETQYF,TGTGCCAGCAGCTTAGGGCAGGCCCAAGAGACCCAGTACTTC
TRBV9,TRBJ1-1,TRBD1,NA,CASSSQGETEAFF,TGTGCCAGCAGCTCACAGGGGGAGACTGAAGCTTTCTTT
TRBV4-1,TRBJ1-6,NA,few,CASSQAPGDYSPLHF,TGCGCCAGCAGCCAAGCACCAGGGGACTATTCACCCCTCCACTTT
TRBV27,TRBJ2-7,NA,NA,CASSFSPSYEQYF,TGTGCCAGCAGTTTCTCCCCTAGCTACGAGCAGTACTTC
TRBV5-1,TRBJ2-1,NA,NA,CARSLAMGLTVSNEQFF,TGCGCCAGAAGCTTAGCGATGGGACTCACAGTCAGTAATGAGCAGTTCTTC
TRBV6-6,TRBJ2-5,NA,NA,CASSSGGFQETQYF,TGTGCCAGCAGCTCCGGCGGGTTTCAAGAGACCCAGTACTTC
TRBV2,TRBJ1-1,NA,NA,CASSETRMNTEAFF,TGTGCCAGCAGTGAAACCCGGATGAACACTGAAGCTTTCTTT
TRBV11-2,TRBJ2-5,TRBD1,few,CASSTRQGSTQETQYF,TGTGCCAGCAGCACCCGACAGGGGTCGACACAAGAGACCCAGTACTTC